The clone carrying this T cell receptor beta chain was seen a few times. This CDR3 has 12 residues. Germline CDR1 is SQVTM and CDR2 is ANQGSEA. The ends lost 6 bases at V and 8 bases at J; junction bases unmatched: 6. The source of the sample is a study of blood T cell repertoires in COVID-19. For the study at large: Spain, Italy and the United States supplied samples that represented acute and convalescent COVID-19. T cells, B-cell-depleted T cells, or PBMCs provided the cDNA or gDNA that served as material.

Per the authors' pipeline: Scientists estimated how many nucleated cells there were by amplifying reference gene primers. Only in-frame clones appear in the TCRdb table, and some are missing; sequencing was by immunoSEQ multiplex PCR. V and J calls and clone size follow that table, whereas D and trimming were derived from the DNA. Of tens of thousands of clones in the sample, 88% are singletons; the top ten hold 1.9%. The specimen sequenced was peripheral blood. The chain links TRBV29-1 to TRBJ1-3, with 8 bases fitting TRBD1. The sequence was obtained from a woman aged 80 or over with active or convalescent COVID-19. CDR3 nucleotides: TGCAGCGTGGGGACAGGTGTAGACACCATATATTTT. Translated, it gives CSVGTGVDTIYF.